This is a list of T cell receptor beta chains from one sample in a study of cytomegalovirus exposure and HLA in healthy donors. Method: immunoSEQ multiplex PCR; TCRdb's copy keeps in-frame clones and lacks some. This sample has 110,000 or so clones, with more than 70% found just once. Sequenced sample: PBMCs. Receptors were obtained from a man in his thirties or forties in good health and CMV-seronegative. Both conserved end residues are trimmed from each CDR3.

CDR3	J	V
ASRDQGGQGATGANVLT	TRBJ2-6	TRBV7-9
ASSLAGTLPSNQPQH	TRBJ1-5	TRBV5-6
ASSPGGDMDRQF	TRBJ2-1	TRBV5-1
ASSLRVRGADTQY	TRBJ2-3	TRBV11-2
AWSKGGGSPLH	TRBJ1-6	TRBV30
ASSHSLPQH	TRBJ1-5	TRBV10-2
ASSYAGQGTSEQF	TRBJ2-1	TRBV13
ASSAGTGSMNTEAF	TRBJ1-1	TRBV5-4
SVTGGATSGKPSTDTQY	TRBJ2-3	TRBV29-1
ASSSPDRRDGEQF	TRBJ2-1	TRBV13
ASSMAGSYEQY	TRBJ2-7	TRBV19
ASSRAGSGANVLT	TRBJ2-6	TRBV6-1
ASSREPGYGTDTQY	TRBJ2-3	TRBV5-1
ASKIGGNEKLF	TRBJ1-4	TRBV6-1
ASSQDQGNSPLH	TRBJ1-6	TRBV4-3
ASSPGAKTGELF	TRBJ2-2	TRBV5-1
ASSLASGTDTQY	TRBJ2-3	TRBV7-2
ASSLGGTSGAQETQY	TRBJ2-5	TRBV7-7
ASSEGHRDQPQH	TRBJ1-5	TRBV6-1
ASSLSTVCLCSNQPQH	TRBJ1-5	TRBV27
ASSVAISGGTNTGELF	TRBJ2-2	TRBV9
ASSKRQGPGNTIY	TRBJ1-3	TRBV13
ASSRSGANVLT	TRBJ2-6	TRBV25-1
ASSLLGKGKVEQY	TRBJ2-7	TRBV5-6
ASSPGTGGTEAF	TRBJ1-1	TRBV18
ASSEVRGGYGYT	TRBJ1-2	TRBV6-1
ASSLLGAIQTETQY	TRBJ2-5	TRBV5-1
ASRSHGAGGPSEQF	TRBJ2-1	TRBV12-2
ASTNRVSGKGYT	TRBJ1-2	TRBV19
ASSPRTAEVTDTQY	TRBJ2-3	TRBV18
ASSSRLRAGRLSEQF	TRBJ2-1	TRBV5-6
ASSSPSVSPSGEKLF	TRBJ1-4	TRBV7-9
ASSVGRLSNTGELF	TRBJ2-2	TRBV9
ASSPSGEKLF	TRBJ1-4	TRBV7-6
ASSSNRGRVGGYT	TRBJ1-2	TRBV28